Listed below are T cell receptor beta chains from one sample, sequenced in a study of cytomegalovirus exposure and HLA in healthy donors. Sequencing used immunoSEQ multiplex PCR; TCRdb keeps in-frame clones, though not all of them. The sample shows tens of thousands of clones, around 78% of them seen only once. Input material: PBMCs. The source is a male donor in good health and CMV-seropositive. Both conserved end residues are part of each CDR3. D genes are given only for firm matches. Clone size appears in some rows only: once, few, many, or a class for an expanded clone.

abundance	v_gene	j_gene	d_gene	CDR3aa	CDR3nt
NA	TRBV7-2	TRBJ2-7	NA	CASSRGAFREHYEQYF	TGTGCCAGCAGTCGAGGGGCGTTTCGGGAGCACTACGAGCAGTACTTC
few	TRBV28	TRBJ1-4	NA	CASSQPGENEKLFF	TGTGCCAGCAGCCAACCGGGGGAAAATGAAAAACTGTTTTTT
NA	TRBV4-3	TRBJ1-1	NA	CASSQKGGYTEAFF	TGCGCCAGCAGCCAGAAAGGGGGTTACACTGAAGCTTTCTTT
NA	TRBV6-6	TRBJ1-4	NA	CASSYSDSLFF	TGTGCCAGCAGTTACTCGGACAGCCTGTTTTTT
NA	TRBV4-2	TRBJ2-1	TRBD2	CASGASGDYNEQFF	TGTGCCAGTGGGGCTAGCGGGGATTACAATGAGCAGTTCTTC
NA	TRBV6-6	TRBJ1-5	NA	CASSRGQSNQPQHF	TGTGCCAGCAGTCGCGGACAGAGCAATCAGCCCCAGCATTTT
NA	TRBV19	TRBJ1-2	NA	CASSRQGYGYTF	TGTGCCAGTAGTAGGCAGGGTTATGGCTACACCTTC
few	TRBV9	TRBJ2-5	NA	CASSVAPFQETQYF	TGTGCCAGCAGCGTAGCCCCTTTTCAGGAGACCCAGTACTTC
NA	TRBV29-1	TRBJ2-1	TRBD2	CSVDRSLAANEQFF	TGCAGCGTTGATCGGTCGCTAGCGGCTAATGAGCAGTTCTTC
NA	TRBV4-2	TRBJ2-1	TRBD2	CASSQLLLAGEQYEQFF	TGTGCCAGCAGCCAACTACTCTTAGCGGGAGAACAGTATGAGCAGTTCTTC
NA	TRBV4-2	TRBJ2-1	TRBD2	CASSQDSGGGYNEQFF	TGTGCCAGCAGCCAAGATAGTGGCGGGGGATACAATGAGCAGTTCTTC
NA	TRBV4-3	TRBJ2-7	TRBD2	CASSQELYYGRGRSLEQYF	TGCGCCAGCAGCCAAGAACTGTATTATGGGCGGGGGAGGTCTCTCGAGCAGTACTTC
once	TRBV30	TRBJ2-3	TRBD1	CAGLQGARTDTQYF	TGTGCCGGGCTACAGGGGGCGAGGACAGATACGCAGTATTTT
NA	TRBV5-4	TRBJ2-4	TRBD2	CASSLLSGGAKNIQYF	TGTGCCAGCAGCTTACTAAGCGGGGGGGCCAAAAACATTCAGTACTTC
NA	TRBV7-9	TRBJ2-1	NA	CASRDRLRVASSYNEQFF	TGTGCCAGCAGGGATCGGTTACGGGTGGCCAGCTCCTACAATGAGCAGTTCTTC
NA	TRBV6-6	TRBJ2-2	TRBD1	CASSLRTGGSGELFF	TGTGCCAGCAGTCTACGGACAGGGGGCTCCGGGGAGCTGTTTTTT
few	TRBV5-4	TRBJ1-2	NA	CASSLVSQGYGYTF	TGTGCCAGCAGCTTGGTCAGTCAGGGTTATGGCTACACCTTC
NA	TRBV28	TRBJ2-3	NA	CASSTSTSGDTQYF	TGTGCCAGCAGTACCTCCACTAGTGGAGATACGCAGTATTTT
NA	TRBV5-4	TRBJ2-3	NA	CASVDSHSTDTQYF	TGTGCCTCCGTCGATAGCCATAGCACAGATACGCAGTATTTT
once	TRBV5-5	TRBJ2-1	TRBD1	CASSLSRPTGAQNYNEQFF	TGTGCCAGCAGCTTGTCGCGCCCGACAGGGGCCCAAAATTACAATGAGCAGTTCTTC
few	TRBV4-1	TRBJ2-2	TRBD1	CASSRGTGGSGELFF	TGCGCCAGCAGCCGCGGGACAGGGGGGTCCGGGGAGCTGTTTTTT
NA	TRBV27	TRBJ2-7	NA	CASSSRGAGVYEQYF	TGTGCCAGCAGTTCCCGAGGAGCAGGGGTCTACGAGCAGTACTTC
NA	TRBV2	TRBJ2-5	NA	CASSDRAGRYF	TGTGCCAGCAGTGATCGGGCGGGAAGGTACTTC
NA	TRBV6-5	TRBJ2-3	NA	CASSYSSPSTDTQYF	TGTGCCAGCAGTTACTCGAGCCCGAGCACAGATACGCAGTATTTT
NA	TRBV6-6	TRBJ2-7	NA	CASSYSNRDEQYF	TGTGCCAGCAGTTACTCGAACAGGGACGAGCAGTACTTC
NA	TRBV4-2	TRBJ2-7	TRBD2	CASSQVPTTSGTYEQYF	TGTGCCAGCAGCCAAGTCCCGACGACTAGCGGGACCTACGAGCAGTACTTC
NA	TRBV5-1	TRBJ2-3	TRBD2	CASSLGTSGYTDTQYF	TGCGCCAGCAGCTTAGGGACTAGCGGCTACACAGATACGCAGTATTTT
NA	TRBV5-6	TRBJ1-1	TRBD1	CASSILGTGGSEAFF	TGTGCCAGCAGCATTTTAGGGACAGGGGGCTCTGAAGCTTTCTTT
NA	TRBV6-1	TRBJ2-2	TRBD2	CASSAPAGGIVGTGELFF	TGTGCCAGCAGTGCCCCAGCGGGGGGGATAGTGGGCACCGGGGAGCTGTTTTTT
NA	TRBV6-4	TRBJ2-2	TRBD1	CASSSTGTGGTGELFF	TGTGCCAGCAGTTCCACCGGGACAGGGGGAACCGGGGAGCTGTTTTTT
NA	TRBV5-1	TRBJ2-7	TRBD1	CASSLWGQGAYEQYF	TGCGCCAGCAGCTTGTGGGGACAGGGGGCCTACGAGCAGTACTTC
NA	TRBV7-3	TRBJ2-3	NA	CASSLMGDTDTQYF	TGTGCCAGCAGCTTAATGGGAGACACAGATACGCAGTATTTT
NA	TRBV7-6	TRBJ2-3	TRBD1	CASSLIQGAKDTQYF	TGTGCCAGCAGCTTAATTCAGGGGGCAAAAGATACGCAGTATTTT
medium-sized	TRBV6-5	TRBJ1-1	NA	CASSYSSSGGNTEAFF	TGTGCCAGCAGTTACTCGAGTTCAGGAGGGAACACTGAAGCTTTCTTT
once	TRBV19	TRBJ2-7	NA	CASSWGTGTYEQYF	TGTGCCAGTAGTTGGGGGACTGGAACCTACGAGCAGTACTTC
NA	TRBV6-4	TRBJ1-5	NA	CASSEGTGQPQHF	TGTGCCAGCAGTGAAGGTACGGGTCAGCCCCAGCATTTT
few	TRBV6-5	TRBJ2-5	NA	CASSYAGAQETQYF	TGTGCCAGCAGTTACGCGGGGGCCCAAGAGACCCAGTACTTC
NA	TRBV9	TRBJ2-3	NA	CASSVVSSADTQYF	TGTGCCAGCAGCGTAGTTAGTAGCGCAGATACGCAGTATTTT